These T cell receptor beta chains were read from a single sample in a study of blood T cell repertoires in COVID-19. Clones were read by immunoSEQ multiplex PCR, and TCRdb kept only the in-frame ones, dropping some. Of fewer than 250,000 clones detected, roughly four fifths appear once; the ten largest clones hold approximately 3.8%. The sequencing input was PBMCs or T cells enriched from blood (not recorded which). The receptors were gathered from a middle-aged woman who had been exposed to COVID-19. Both conserved end residues are part of each CDR3. A D gene is named only where the DNA matches it firmly. Clone size, where shown, is once, few, many, or a class for clones that have expanded.

J gene | V gene | clone size | D gene | CDR3 protein | CDR3 DNA
TRBJ2-5 | TRBV6-5 | NA | TRBD2 | CASSHRGGLETQYF | TGTGCCAGCAGTCATCGGGGGGGTCTGGAGACCCAGTACTTC
TRBJ1-4 | TRBV6-5 | few | NA | CASSYFTGRADEKLFF | TGTGCCAGCAGTTACTTTACAGGGAGGGCGGACGAAAAACTGTTTTTT
TRBJ1-1 | TRBV7-6 | NA | NA | CASSLARYAFF | TGTGCCAGCAGCTTAGCCAGGTACGCTTTCTTT
TRBJ1-1 | TRBV11-2 | NA | TRBD1 | CASSRFRGDTEAFF | TGTGCCAGCAGCAGATTCAGGGGGGATACTGAAGCTTTCTTT
TRBJ2-7 | TRBV14 | NA | TRBD1 | CASSQDGTASYEQYF | TGTGCCAGCAGCCAAGACGGGACAGCCTCCTACGAGCAGTACTTC
TRBJ1-6 | TRBV30 | NA | TRBD1 | CAWSYRTGGSYNSPLHF | TGTGCCTGGAGTTATAGGACAGGGGGCTCCTATAATTCACCCCTCCACTTT
TRBJ1-1 | TRBV2 | NA | NA | CASSPDWNTEAFF | TGTGCCAGCAGCCCGGACTGGAACACTGAAGCTTTCTTT
TRBJ2-2 | TRBV10-1 | NA | NA | CASRDTRKTTGELFF | TGCGCCAGCAGAGATACTAGGAAAACAACCGGGGAGCTGTTTTTT
TRBJ1-1 | TRBV25-1 | NA | NA | CASSEVTVTRAFF | TGTGCCAGCAGTGAGGTGACAGTGACGAGGGCTTTCTTT
TRBJ2-2 | TRBV6-5 | NA | TRBD2 | CASSLAGGRAGELFF | TGTGCCAGCAGTTTAGCGGGGGGGCGGGCCGGGGAGCTGTTTTTT
TRBJ1-1 | TRBV7-2 | once | NA | CASSLVYTEAFF | TGTGCCAGCAGCTTAGTCTACACTGAAGCTTTCTTT
TRBJ1-3 | TRBV9 | NA | NA | CASSGQPPGGNTIYF | TGTGCCAGCAGCGGTCAGCCACCGGGTGGAAACACCATATATTTT
TRBJ1-2 | TRBV7-8 | NA | NA | CASSSDGGYGYTF | TGTGCCAGCAGCTCGGACGGGGGCTATGGCTACACCTTC
TRBJ2-2 | TRBV6-2/TRBV6-3 | once | NA | CASSYGDTNTGELFF | TGTGCCAGCAGTTACGGGGACACAAACACCGGGGAGCTGTTTTTT
TRBJ2-7 | TRBV6-6 | NA | TRBD2 | CASSPGLAGGLSYEQYF | TGTGCCAGCAGTCCTGGACTAGCGGGGGGCCTCTCCTACGAGCAGTACTTC
TRBJ2-1 | TRBV5-1 | NA | NA | CASSKDPGDEQFF | TGCGCCAGCAGCAAGGACCCGGGGGATGAGCAGTTCTTC
TRBJ2-5 | TRBV5-1 | once | TRBD2 | CASSYGAGGETQYF | TGCGCCAGCAGCTACGGAGCGGGGGGGGAGACCCAGTACTTC
TRBJ1-1 | TRBV28 | NA | TRBD1 | CASTPRKGARTEAFF | TGTGCCAGCACCCCCCGGAAGGGGGCGCGCACTGAAGCTTTCTTT
TRBJ1-5 | TRBV11-3 | few | TRBD1 | CASSLGKGAYSNQPQHF | TGTGCCAGCAGCTTAGGGAAGGGGGCGTATAGCAATCAGCCCCAGCATTTT
TRBJ2-1 | TRBV19 | NA | TRBD1 | CASSMRGGRSYNEQFF | TGTGCCAGTAGTATGCGAGGGGGCAGGAGCTACAATGAGCAGTTCTTC
TRBJ2-7 | TRBV5-1 | few | NA | CASSPRTANPSYEQYF | TGCGCCAGCAGCCCGAGGACAGCCAATCCATCCTACGAGCAGTACTTC
TRBJ1-5 | TRBV19 | NA | TRBD1 | CASRNGQGGNQPQHF | TGTGCCAGTAGAAATGGACAGGGGGGCAATCAGCCCCAGCATTTT
TRBJ1-2 | TRBV9 | NA | NA | CASSVEGANYGYTF | TGTGCCAGCAGCGTAGAAGGGGCTAACTATGGCTACACCTTC
TRBJ1-2 | TRBV5-1 | NA | TRBD1 | CASSPETGGGSGYTF | TGCGCCAGCAGCCCCGAGACAGGGGGCGGTAGCGGCTACACCTTC
TRBJ1-5 | TRBV28 | NA | TRBD1 | CASSSGQGDQPQHF | TGTGCCAGCAGTTCCGGACAGGGAGATCAGCCCCAGCATTTT
TRBJ1-5 | TRBV19 | once | TRBD1 | CASSILGQGLQPQHF | TGTGCCAGTAGTATTTTGGGACAGGGTTTGCAGCCCCAGCATTTT
TRBJ2-6 | TRBV7-2 | NA | NA | CASSLGYGGYGANVLTF | TGTGCCAGCAGCTTAGGATACGGCGGGTATGGGGCCAACGTCCTGACTTTC